One sample yielded the 12 T cell receptor beta chains listed below, sequenced in a study of cytomegalovirus exposure and HLA in healthy donors. Primers included in the PCR were 60 Vbeta and 13 Jbeta primers. The method was immunoSEQ multiplex PCR; TCRdb's version includes in-frame clones alone and lacks a portion of them. The repertoire holds 140,000 to 150,000 clones, with around a tenth as singletons. The sample consisted of PBMCs. The source is a male donor in good health and CMV-seronegative.

This clone was seen a handful of times. V and J are TRBV29-1 and TRBJ2-2; 8 positions agree with TRBD1. CDR1 SQVTM and CDR2 ANQGSEA come from the germline V gene. After removal of 7 bases from V and 6 bases from J, the junction contained 7 bases not matched to a gene. The CDR3 totals 13 residues. CDR3 nucleotide sequence: TGCAGCGCTTCCCAGGGGGCATCCGGGGAGCTGTTTTTT. Residues: CSASQGASGELFF.

This clone came up a few times. This sequence joins TRBV9 and TRBJ2-7, with TRBD1 identical over 7 bases. CDR1 and CDR2 from the germline V gene are SGDLS and YYNGEE. The CDR3 covers 13 residues. V was pared by 5 bases and J by 5 bases, with 7 bases of the junction left unmatched. CDR3 amino acids: CASSDGTVDEQYF. CDR3 DNA: TGTGCCAGCAGTGACGGGACAGTGGACGAGCAGTACTTC.

This clone was seen a few times. The chain recombines TRBV7-9 with TRBJ2-7, with a possible D match to TRBD1 (6 bases). Between the trimmed V and J ends, which lost 5 bases and 6 bases, there was a span of 20 bases. Per germline, CDR1 SEHNR and CDR2 FQNEAQ (reference sequence). CDR3 length: 15 amino acids. The CDR3 nucleotides read TGTGCCAGCAGCCCCCAAAACAGGGATTCGGGCGAGCAGTACTTC. Its translation is CASSPQNRDSGEQYF.

The genes are TRBV7-6 and TRBJ2-7; TRBD1 matches at 12 bases. The junction had 16 bases not matched to a gene; V was cut back by 5 bases and J by 5 bases. The CDR3 is made up of 18 amino acids. Per the germline V gene, CDR1 is SGHVS and CDR2 is FNYEAQ. The CDR3: CASSKKVGQGARRDEQYF. The CDR3 DNA follows: TGTGCCAGCAGCAAAAAGGTGGGACAGGGGGCCAGGCGGGACGAGCAGTACTTC.

The CDR3 reads CASSWTGGGYGYTF. For the CDR3, the DNA is TGTGCCAGCAGTTGGACAGGGGGTGGGTATGGCTACACCTTC. V and J are TRBV27 and TRBJ1-2; the match to TRBD1 covers 10 bases. V dropped 4 bases and J dropped 5; count of bases not matched to a gene: 4. Per germline, CDR1 MNHEY and CDR2 SMNVEV (reference sequence). This CDR3 has 14 residues.

This clone was detected only a few times. V gene TRBV19 combines with J gene TRBJ1-1; D unresolved. The CDR3 spans 13 residues. Per germline, CDR1 LNHDA and CDR2 SQIVND (reference sequence). Trimming stripped 8 bases from V and 0 bases from J, with 10 bases between. The CDR3 nucleotides are TGTGCCAGTGGAGGACTTATGAACACTGAAGCTTTCTTT. Translating gives CASGGLMNTEAFF.

A few counts support this clone. The chain uses TRBV5-6 and TRBJ2-5; D is undetermined. Trimming stripped 0 bases from V and 5 bases from J, with 14 bases between. Per germline, CDR1 SGHDT and CDR2 YYEEEE. The CDR3 length is 15 residues. CDR3 DNA: TGTGCCAGCAGCTTGGAAACGAGGAAGTTGGAGACCCAGTACTTC. It is translated as CASSLETRKLETQYF.

This chain uses TRBV29-1 with TRBJ2-7; no definite D call. Trimming stripped 3 bases from V and 5 bases from J, with 11 bases between. CDR3 length: 12 residues. CDR1 and CDR2 (germline): SQVTM, ANQGSEA. For the CDR3, the DNA is TGCAGCGTTGAGAAAGAGGCCGACGAGCAGTACTTC. Protein sequence: CSVEKEADEQYF.

The sample holds a few counts of this clone. The V gene is TRBV9, the J gene TRBJ2-1; TRBD2 aligns across 9 bases. The junction had 9 bases not matched to a gene; V was cut back by 4 bases and J by 7 bases. The germline CDR1 and CDR2 sequences are SGDLS and YYNGEE. The CDR3 is 15 amino acids. CDR3 coding DNA: TGTGCCAGCAGCCCCCGGGTGAGCGGGAGGAATGAGCAGTTCTTC. The encoded protein is CASSPRVSGRNEQFF.

A few counts support this clone. The rearrangement uses TRBV5-6 and TRBJ1-4, with D maybe TRBD1 (5 bases). The CDR3 is 15 amino acids. Trimming took 1 base from V and 4 from J, leaving 11 bases between them. Germline V gene data show CDR1 as SGHDT and CDR2 as YYEEEE. For the CDR3, the DNA is TGTGCCAGCAGCTTGAAGTGGCAGGGTAATGAAAAACTGTTTTTT. It is translated as CASSLKWQGNEKLFF. The full variable domain, rest sourced from reference TRBV5-6 and TRBJ1-4, is DAGVTQSPTHLIKTRGQQVTLRCSPKSGHDTVSWYQQALGQGPQFIFQYYEEEERQRGNFPDRFSGHQFPNYSSELNVNALLLGDSALYLCASSLKWQGNEKLFFGSGTQLSVL.

This clone was counted between two and nine times. The V and J genes are TRBV5-1 and TRBJ2-1, with 7 bases aligning to TRBD1. The CDR3 contains 13 residues. The trim removed 4 bases at V and 7 bases at J, leaving 5 bases unmatched. From germline, CDR1 is SGHRS and CDR2 YFSETQ. The DNA of the CDR3 is TGCGCCAGCAGCATCGGGACAGCTAATGAGCAGTTCTTC. It encodes CASSIGTANEQFF.

This clone has a handful of counts. The gene calls are TRBV7-2 and TRBJ2-5; 8 nucleotides match TRBD1. Germline values: CDR1 SGHTA, CDR2 FQGNSA. Losses at the gene ends were 4 bases for V and 5 bases for J; bases not matched to a gene: 9. This CDR3 has 15 residues. CDR3: CASSSGTGRRETQYF. CDR3 bases: TGTGCCAGCAGCTCTGGGACAGGTCGACGGGAGACCCAGTACTTC.